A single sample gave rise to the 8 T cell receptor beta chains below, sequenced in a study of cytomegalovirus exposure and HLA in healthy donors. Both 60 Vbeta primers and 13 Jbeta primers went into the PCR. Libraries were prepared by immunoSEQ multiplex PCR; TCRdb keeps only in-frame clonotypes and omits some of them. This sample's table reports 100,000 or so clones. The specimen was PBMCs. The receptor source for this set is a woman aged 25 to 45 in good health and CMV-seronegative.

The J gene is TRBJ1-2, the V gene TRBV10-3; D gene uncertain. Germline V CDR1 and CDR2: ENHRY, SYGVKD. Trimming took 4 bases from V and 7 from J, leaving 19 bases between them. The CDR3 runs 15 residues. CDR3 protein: CAISGGEGWDGGYTF. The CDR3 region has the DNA TGTGCCATCAGTGGGGGAGAAGGGTGGGATGGTGGCTACACCTTC.

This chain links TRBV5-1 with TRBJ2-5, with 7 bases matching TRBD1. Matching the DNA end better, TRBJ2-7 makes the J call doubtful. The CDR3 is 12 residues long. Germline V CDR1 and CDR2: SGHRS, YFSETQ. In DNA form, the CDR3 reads TGCGCCAGCACCCGACAGGGCGACGAGCAGTACTTC. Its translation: CASTRQGDEQYF.

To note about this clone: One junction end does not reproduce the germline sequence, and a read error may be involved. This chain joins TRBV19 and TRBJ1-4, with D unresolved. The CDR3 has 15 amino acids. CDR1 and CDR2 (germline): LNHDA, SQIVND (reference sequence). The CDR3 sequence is CASSPRRATSEKLFF. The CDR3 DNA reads TGTGCCAGTAGTCCCCGCAGAGCAACTAGTGAAAAACTGTTTTTT.

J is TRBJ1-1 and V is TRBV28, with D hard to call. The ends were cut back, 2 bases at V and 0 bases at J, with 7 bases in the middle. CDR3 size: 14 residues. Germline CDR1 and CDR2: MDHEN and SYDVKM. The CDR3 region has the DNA TGTGCCAGCAGTTTAAGCCGCTTGAACACTGAAGCTTTCTTT. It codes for CASSLSRLNTEAFF.

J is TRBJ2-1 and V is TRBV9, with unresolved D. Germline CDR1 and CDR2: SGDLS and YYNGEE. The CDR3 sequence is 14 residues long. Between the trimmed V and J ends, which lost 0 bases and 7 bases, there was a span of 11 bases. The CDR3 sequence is CASSVVWFGNEQFF. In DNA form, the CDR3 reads TGTGCCAGCAGCGTAGTTTGGTTCGGGAATGAGCAGTTCTTC. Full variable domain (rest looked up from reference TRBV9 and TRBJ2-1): DSGVTQTPKHLITATGQRVTLRCSPRSGDLSVYWYQQSLDQGLQFLIQYYNGEERAKGNILERFSAQQFPDLHSELNLSSLELGDSALYFCASSVVWFGNEQFFGPGTRLTVL.

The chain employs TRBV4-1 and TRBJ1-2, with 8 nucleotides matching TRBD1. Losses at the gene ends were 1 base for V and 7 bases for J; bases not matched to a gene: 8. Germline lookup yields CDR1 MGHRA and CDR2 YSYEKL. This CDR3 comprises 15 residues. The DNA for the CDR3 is TGCGCCAGCAGCCAAGCCGGACAGGGCTTAGCTGGCTACACCTTC. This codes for CASSQAGQGLAGYTF.

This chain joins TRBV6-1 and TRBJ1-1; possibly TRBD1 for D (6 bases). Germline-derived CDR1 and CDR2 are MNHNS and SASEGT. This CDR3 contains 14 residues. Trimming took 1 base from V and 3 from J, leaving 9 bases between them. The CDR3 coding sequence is TGTGCCAGCAGTGAAGACAGGGCGGACACTGAAGCTTTCTTT. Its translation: CASSEDRADTEAFF.

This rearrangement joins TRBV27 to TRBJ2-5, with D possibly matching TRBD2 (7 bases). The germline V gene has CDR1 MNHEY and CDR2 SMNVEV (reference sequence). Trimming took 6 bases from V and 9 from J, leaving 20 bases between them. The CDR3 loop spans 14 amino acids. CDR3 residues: CASSPKGGSEAQYF. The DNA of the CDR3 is TGTGCCAGCAGCCCCAAGGGGGGGTCCGAGGCCCAGTACTTC.